This T cell receptor beta chain was recorded in a study of OX40 agonist ivuxolimab in advanced cancers. About the research overall: A history of anti-PD-1, anti-PD-L1 or anti-CTLA-4 therapy was acceptable, and about 40% had some.

Samples were taken at baseline and on day 1 of cycles 4 and 7. Profiling relied on immunoSEQ multiplex PCR, and the TCRdb table lists in-frame clones only, not all of them. The sample lists tens of thousands of clones, around nine tenths occurring once. To note about this clone: No antigen is known for it.

The study, taken as a whole, reports: Researchers did not establish what antigens the expanded peripheral T cells target.

Germline CDR1 is LNHDA and CDR2 is SQIVND (reference sequence). Trimming at V came to 6 bases and at J to 2 bases, leaving 0 bases not matched to a gene. This CDR3 is built from 14 residues. This sample comprised CD4+ or CD8+ T cells sorted from blood, obtained in a trial of the OX40 agonist ivuxolimab. The V gene is TRBV19, the J gene TRBJ2-7; 14 bases map to TRBD2. The source is an adult with an advanced solid tumor such as melanoma, head and neck, liver or kidney cancer. This CDR3 is CASRTSGRAYEQYF. The CDR3 coding sequence is TGTGCCAGTAGGACTAGCGGGAGGGCCTACGAGCAGTACTTC.